These T cell receptor beta chains were read from a single sample in a study of T cell responses to AZD1222 COVID-19 vaccine. Only in-frame clones appear in the TCRdb table, and some are missing; sequencing was by immunoSEQ multiplex PCR. Seen here are about 56,000 clones, approximately 83% observed once, and the top ten hold over 13%. The specimen comprised peripheral blood, sampled on day 0 of AZD1222 vaccination. These receptors were obtained from an adult in good health. Both conserved end residues are part of each CDR3. A D gene is named only where the DNA matches it firmly. Size values are once, few and many counts, or a class for expanded clones, and some rows have none.

CDR3 DNA	CDR3 protein	D gene	J gene	clone size	CDR3 length	V gene
TGTGCCAGCTCACCAGCAGGGAACACCGGGGAGCTGTTTTTT	CASSPAGNTGELFF	-	TRBJ2-2	-	14	TRBV18
TGTGCCACCAGCCCGTCGGAGGGAGGGGCAAGGAACATTCAGTACTTC	CATSPSEGGARNIQYF	TRBD2	TRBJ2-4	once	16	TRBV24-1
TGTGCCAGCAGTGATGGCGGGCAGCCAGAAAAACTGTTTTTT	CASSDGGQPEKLFF	-	TRBJ1-4	-	14	TRBV2
TGCAGCGACGACAGTAACTATGGCTACACCTTC	CSDDSNYGYTF	-	TRBJ1-2	-	11	TRBV29-1
TGTGCCAGTAGTACTACAGGGGGCTTTCAGCCCCAGCATTTT	CASSTTGGFQPQHF	TRBD1	TRBJ1-5	-	14	TRBV19
TGTGCCAGCAGATTAGCGGGGGGGCCTTACAATGAGCAGTTCTTC	CASRLAGGPYNEQFF	TRBD2	TRBJ2-1	few	15	TRBV2
TGCGCCAGCAGCCAAGATGCAGGCCTAACAGGAAACACCATATATTTT	CASSQDAGLTGNTIYF	-	TRBJ1-3	-	16	TRBV4-1
TGTGCCAGCAGAGATACAGGGATGGGGGGTCAGCCCCAGCATTTT	CASRDTGMGGQPQHF	-	TRBJ1-5	-	15	TRBV6-1
TGTGCCAGCAGCCGGGACAGTCAAGAGACCCAGTACTTC	CASSRDSQETQYF	TRBD1	TRBJ2-5	-	13	TRBV2
TGTGCCAGCAGCTTTTGGGCGAGGAACTATGGCTACACCTTC	CASSFWARNYGYTF	-	TRBJ1-2	-	14	TRBV5-8
TGTGCCATCGGGCGGGACAACAATCAGCCCCAGCATTTT	CAIGRDNNQPQHF	-	TRBJ1-5	once	13	TRBV10-3
TGTGCCAGCAGCCACCGGGACCTATCCACCTACAATGAGCAGTTCTTC	CASSHRDLSTYNEQFF	-	TRBJ2-1	-	16	TRBV4-2
TGTGCCAGCAGTTACTCTAGGGGCTGGACAGATACGCAGTATTTT	CASSYSRGWTDTQYF	-	TRBJ2-3	-	15	TRBV6-5
TGTGCCAGCAGCTTAGTGGCTCGGCCGTCCTTC	CASSLVARPSF	-	TRBJ2-7	-	11	TRBV11-2
TGCAGCGTTGAAGATATGGAAACAGATACGCAGTATTTT	CSVEDMETDTQYF	-	TRBJ2-3	-	13	TRBV29-1
TGTGCCAGCAGCTCCTTTCTTTATAGCAATCAGCCCCAGCATTTT	CASSSFLYSNQPQHF	-	TRBJ1-5	once	15	TRBV7-9
TGTGCCAGCAGCCAAGGTAGACTTATTATGGGCTACACCTTC	CASSQGRLIMGYTF	-	TRBJ1-2	-	14	TRBV14
TGTGCCAGCAGTTACTCACGGACGGGCACCGGGGAGCTGTTTTTT	CASSYSRTGTGELFF	-	TRBJ2-2	-	15	TRBV6-5
TGCAGCGTTGAAGACCGACAGGGGGGGACCTCAATTCTGACCGAGCAGTACTTC	CSVEDRQGGTSILTEQYF	TRBD1	TRBJ2-7	-	18	TRBV29-1
TGTGCCAGCAGTGAAGCCCTAGACTACGAGCAGTACTTC	CASSEALDYEQYF	-	TRBJ2-7	-	13	TRBV6-1
TGTGCCAGCAGCGCTTACAGGGGAAGGGATTCACCCCTCCACTTT	CASSAYRGRDSPLHF	TRBD1	TRBJ1-6	-	15	TRBV5-4
TGTGCCAGCACTGAAGGGACAGCCGCCTACGAGCAGTACTTC	CASTEGTAAYEQYF	TRBD1	TRBJ2-7	-	14	TRBV11-1
TGTGCCAGCAGTGATGGGGGACAGGGGGCTTCTGAAGCTTTCTTT	CASSDGGQGASEAFF	TRBD1	TRBJ1-1	-	15	TRBV6-1
TGTGCCACCAGTGATTGGGGAGGGCGAGCTTTCTTT	CATSDWGGRAFF	-	TRBJ1-1	few	12	TRBV24-1
TGTGCCAGCAGTGCCCGGACAGGGACTGAAGCTTTCTTT	CASSARTGTEAFF	TRBD1	TRBJ1-1	-	13	TRBV27
TGTGCCAGTAGTCCAACGGGTCGCGAGCAGTTCTTC	CASSPTGREQFF	-	TRBJ2-1	-	12	TRBV19
TGTGCCAGCAGTCACACCGGGAGGGTTGGCTACACCTTC	CASSHTGRVGYTF	-	TRBJ1-2	-	13	TRBV28
TGTGCCAGCAGCTTAAGTAGCGGGGGGCTTACAGATACGCAGTATTTT	CASSLSSGGLTDTQYF	TRBD2	TRBJ2-3	-	16	TRBV7-8
TGTGCCAGCAGCTTAGTACTACAGCCCACCGGGGAGCTGTTTTTT	CASSLVLQPTGELFF	-	TRBJ2-2	-	15	TRBV7-6
TGTGCCAGCAGCCTAACGTTCGGGGATGGAAACACCATATATTTT	CASSLTFGDGNTIYF	-	TRBJ1-3	-	15	TRBV13
TGTGCCAGCAGGGTTCTAGCGGGGATTTACAATGAGCAGTTCTTC	CASRVLAGIYNEQFF	TRBD2	TRBJ2-1	-	15	TRBV6-5
TGCAGCGTTGAAGAATCAGGAGGGGGCCTATACCAGTACTTC	CSVEESGGGLYQYF	-	TRBJ2-5	-	14	TRBV29-1
TGTGCCAGCAGTTCTAGACGTTCTACTTCACCCCTCCACTTT	CASSSRRSTSPLHF	-	TRBJ1-6	-	14	TRBV6-5
TGCGCCAGCAGTGGGAAATCGATCTACGAGCAGTACTTC	CASSGKSIYEQYF	-	TRBJ2-7	-	13	TRBV10-1
TGTGCCAGCAGTCGGGGGAATCAGCCCCAGCATTTT	CASSRGNQPQHF	-	TRBJ1-5	-	12	TRBV12-3/TRBV12-4
TGTGCCAGCATCATCCGGGCCCCCCGGCATGGGCAGTTCTTC	CASIIRAPRHGQFF	-	TRBJ2-1	-	14	TRBV9
TGTGCCAGCAGTCCAAAACCATCTTTGTCGCAGCCCCAGCATTTT	CASSPKPSLSQPQHF	-	TRBJ1-5	-	15	TRBV6-5
TGTGCCAGCAGACTGGGGGGGGAACCCAAGCTTGAAGCTTTCTTT	CASRLGGEPKLEAFF	-	TRBJ1-1	-	15	TRBV5-4
TGTGCCAGCAGCTCCAGAGGGACAGACTATGGCTACACCTTC	CASSSRGTDYGYTF	TRBD1	TRBJ1-2	few	14	TRBV7-9